Below, 11 T cell receptor beta chains from the same sample are listed, as sequenced in a study of regulatory T cells in long-lasting Graves disease. In building TCR beta libraries, iRepertoire HTBI primers were used together with Arm-PCR of CDR3 regions. TCRdb reprocessed the multiplex PCR reads with MiXCR, giving one entry per CDR3 protein. This table holds 400,000 to 500,000 distinct CDR3 sequences, roughly 21% found once. The time point here: persistent/refractory GD, antithyroid drugs over 5 years with positive TRAb. The TCR library was made from RNA extracted from PBMCs. The source was peripheral blood mononuclear cells (PBMCs), collected when the disease was refractory, from a patient treated with antithyroid drugs. These receptors were taken from a female donor with Graves disease.

This clonotype came up a few times. The gene calls are TRBV12-3 or TRBV12-4 and TRBJ1-4; 9 bases align to TRBD1. The CDR3 is 16 amino acids. The ends lost 3 bases at V and 0 bases at J; junction bases unmatched: 2. In nucleotides, the CDR3 is TGTGCCAGCAGTTTTCGACAGGGGGCAACTAATGAAAAACTGTTTTTT. This translates into CASSFRQGATNEKLFF.

This chain uses TRBV7-6 with TRBJ2-1, with D perhaps matching TRBD1 (6 bases). In germline, CDR1 is SGHVS, CDR2 FNYEAQ. V was trimmed by 3 bases and J by 10 bases, leaving 13 bases between them. This CDR3 region has 13 residues. Here the CDR3 reads CASSLTSGVEQFF. The CDR3 DNA sequence: TGTGCCAGCAGCTTGACCTCAGGGGTCGAGCAGTTCTTC.

The chain recombines TRBV19 with TRBJ2-7; D is tentatively TRBD1 or TRBD2 (5 bases each). This CDR3 contains 13 residues. Germline values: CDR1 LNHDA, CDR2 SQIVND (reference sequence). Trimming took 8 bases from V and 0 from J, leaving 11 bases between them. The CDR3 sequence is CASGDAGSYEQYF. In nucleotides, the CDR3 is TGTGCCAGTGGGGACGCGGGCTCCTACGAGCAGTACTTC.

This clonotype was seen more than once but under ten times. The chain is built from TRBV12-3 or TRBV12-4 and TRBJ2-5; 8 bases map to TRBD2. The CDR3 contains 14 residues. V was pared by 8 bases and J by 5 bases, with 10 bases of the junction left unmatched. CDR3 nucleotide sequence: TGTGCCAGCGGGCGCTCGGGAGGGGGTGAGACCCAGTACTTC. It encodes CASGRSGGGETQYF.

This clonotype was recorded at least ten times. This chain joins TRBV12-3 or TRBV12-4 and TRBJ2-7; 8 bases map to TRBD1. The CDR3 totals 15 residues. With V trimmed by 6 bases and J by 3 bases, 10 bases remained unmatched. The CDR3 spells CASRDGQGPFYEQYF. CDR3 DNA: TGTGCCAGCAGAGATGGACAGGGCCCTTTCTACGAGCAGTACTTC.

Note on this clonotype: Since the CDR3 does not end with the conserved phenylalanine or tryptophan, this likely comes from a read error. This rearrangement joins TRBV20-1 to TRBJ1-2; no firm D call. Trimming removed 3 bases at V and 2 bases at J, with 22 bases between. This CDR3 comprises 17 residues. Germline assignment: CDR1 DFQATT and CDR2 SNEGSKA (reference sequence). CDR3 sequence reads: CSARDSLSRGGNYGYTS. In DNA, the CDR3 is TGCAGTGCTAGGGATTCGTTATCGCGAGGAGGGAACTATGGCTACACCTCC.

The CDR3 sequence is CSAREFGSGNDEQYF. CDR3 bases: TGCAGTGCTAGAGAATTTGGAAGCGGGAACGACGAGCAGTACTTC. The rearrangement links TRBV20-1 to TRBJ2-7; 7 nucleotides agree with TRBD2. This CDR3 has 15 amino acids. V shed 0 bases, J shed 5 bases, and the junction held 10 bases outside the gene matches. Germline CDR1 and CDR2: DFQATT and SNEGSKA (reference sequence).

This clonotype was found many times. This sequence joins TRBV27 and TRBJ1-4; D is undetermined. CDR1 is MNHEY, CDR2 SMNVEV, per germline (reference sequence). Trimming took 6 bases from V and 8 from J, leaving 13 bases between them. The CDR3 contains 13 residues. Written as DNA, the CDR3 is TGTGCCAGCAGCCGGGGAGGTGGCGAAAAACTGTTTTTT. Protein: CASSRGGGEKLFF.

This clonotype was found many times. The rearrangement links TRBV12-3 or TRBV12-4 to TRBJ1-2; 8 positions match TRBD1. CDR3 length: 14 residues. V was clipped by 6 bases and J by 3 bases; unmatched bases: 6. The DNA for the CDR3 is TGTGCCAGCAGAAAGGACAGGGACTACTATGGCTACACCTTC. Its protein is CASRKDRDYYGYTF.

V is TRBV20-1 and J is TRBJ1-6; D remains ambiguous. V was cut by 5 bases and J by 0 bases, with 11 bases left in between. CDR1 is DFQATT and CDR2 is SNEGSKA in the germline V gene (reference sequence). This CDR3 is built from 15 residues. The CDR3 region is CSAPVLGSYNSPLHF. The DNA of the CDR3 is TGCAGTGCTCCGGTCTTAGGCTCCTATAATTCACCCCTCCACTTT.

This clonotype was observed a handful of times. The chain has TRBV28 and TRBJ2-3, with no clear D. The V end was cut by 5 bases, the J end by 2 bases, with 8 bases between. CDR3 length: 13 amino acids. Germline V gives CDR1 MDHEN, CDR2 SYDVKM. CDR3: CASSRLPTDTQYF. CDR3 DNA: TGTGCCAGCAGTAGACTGCCCACAGATACGCAGTATTTT.